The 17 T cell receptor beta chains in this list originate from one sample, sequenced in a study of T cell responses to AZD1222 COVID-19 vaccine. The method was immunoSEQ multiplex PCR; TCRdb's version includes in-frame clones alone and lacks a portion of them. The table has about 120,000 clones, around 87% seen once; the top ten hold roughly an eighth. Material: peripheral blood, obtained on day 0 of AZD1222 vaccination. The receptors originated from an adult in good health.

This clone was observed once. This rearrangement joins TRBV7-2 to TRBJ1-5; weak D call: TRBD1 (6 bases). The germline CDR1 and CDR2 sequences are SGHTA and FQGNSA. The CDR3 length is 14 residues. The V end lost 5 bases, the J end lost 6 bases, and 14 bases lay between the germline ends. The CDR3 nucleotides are TGTGCCAGCAGCAACAAACAGGGTAGTCAGCCCCAGCATTTT. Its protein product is CASSNKQGSQPQHF. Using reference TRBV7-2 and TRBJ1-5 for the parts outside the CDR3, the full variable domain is GAGVSQSPSNKVTEKGKDVELRCDPISGHTALYWYRQSLGQGLEFLIYFQGNSAPDKSGLPSDRFSAERTGGSVSTLTIQRTQQEDSAVYLCASSNKQGSQPQHFGDGTRLSIL.

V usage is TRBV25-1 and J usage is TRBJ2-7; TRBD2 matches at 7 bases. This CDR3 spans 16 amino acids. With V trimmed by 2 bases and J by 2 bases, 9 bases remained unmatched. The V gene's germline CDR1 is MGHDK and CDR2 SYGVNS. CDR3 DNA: TGTGCCAGCAGTGAAATTGGGAGTGGGAGGGCCTACGAGCAGTACTTC. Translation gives CASSEIGSGRAYEQYF.

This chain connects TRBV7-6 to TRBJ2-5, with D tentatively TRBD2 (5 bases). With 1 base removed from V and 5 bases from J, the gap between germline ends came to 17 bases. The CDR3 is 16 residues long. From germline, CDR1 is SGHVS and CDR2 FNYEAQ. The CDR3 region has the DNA TGTGCCAGCAGCTTAGTTGGCAGCGGATCCGAGGAGACCCAGTACTTC. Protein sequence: CASSLVGSGSEETQYF.

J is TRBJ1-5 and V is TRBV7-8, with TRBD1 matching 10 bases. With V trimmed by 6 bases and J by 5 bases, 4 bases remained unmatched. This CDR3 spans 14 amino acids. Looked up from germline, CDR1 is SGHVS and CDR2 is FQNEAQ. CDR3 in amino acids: CASRAGTGDQPQHF. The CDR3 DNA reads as TGTGCCAGCAGAGCCGGGACAGGGGATCAGCCCCAGCATTTT. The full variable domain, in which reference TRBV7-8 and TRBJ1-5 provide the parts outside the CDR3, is GAGVSQSPRYKVAKRGQDVALRCDPISGHVSLFWYQQALGQGPEFLTYFQNEAQLDKSGLPSDRFFAERPEGSVSTLKIQRTQQEDSAVYLCASRAGTGDQPQHFGDGTRLSIL.

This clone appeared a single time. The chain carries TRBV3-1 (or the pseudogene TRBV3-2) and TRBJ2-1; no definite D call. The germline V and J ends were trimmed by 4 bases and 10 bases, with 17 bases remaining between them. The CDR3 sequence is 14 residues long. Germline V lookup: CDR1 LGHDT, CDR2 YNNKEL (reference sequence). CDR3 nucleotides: TGTGCCAGCAGCCTGACATCTCCTACATACGAGCAGTTCTTC. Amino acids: CASSLTSPTYEQFF.

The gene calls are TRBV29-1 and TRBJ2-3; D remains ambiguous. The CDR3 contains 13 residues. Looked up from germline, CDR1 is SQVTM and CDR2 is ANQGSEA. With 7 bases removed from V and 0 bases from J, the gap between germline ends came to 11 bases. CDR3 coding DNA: TGCAGCGGATTAGGTGGCAGCACAGATACGCAGTATTTT. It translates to CSGLGGSTDTQYF.

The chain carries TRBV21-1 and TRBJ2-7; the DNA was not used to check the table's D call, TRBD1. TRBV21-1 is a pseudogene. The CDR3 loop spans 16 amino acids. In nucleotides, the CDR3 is TGTGCCAGCAGCAAAACAGGACAGGGAAGCTCCTACGAGCAGTACTTC. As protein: CASSKTGQGSSYEQYF.

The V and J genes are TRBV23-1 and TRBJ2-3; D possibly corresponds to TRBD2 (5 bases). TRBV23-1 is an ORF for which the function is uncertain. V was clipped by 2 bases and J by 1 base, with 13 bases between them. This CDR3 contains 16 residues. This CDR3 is CASSQGRLGGTDTQYF. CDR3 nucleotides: TGCGCCAGCAGTCAAGGCCGACTCGGGGGCACAGATACGCAGTATTTT.

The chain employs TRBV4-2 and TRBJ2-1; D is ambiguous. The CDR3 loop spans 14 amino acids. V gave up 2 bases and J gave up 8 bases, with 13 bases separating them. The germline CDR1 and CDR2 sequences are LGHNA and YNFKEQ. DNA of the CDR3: TGTGCCAGCAGCCAAATGATGGGCGCGGATGAGCAGTTCTTC. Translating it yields CASSQMMGADEQFF.

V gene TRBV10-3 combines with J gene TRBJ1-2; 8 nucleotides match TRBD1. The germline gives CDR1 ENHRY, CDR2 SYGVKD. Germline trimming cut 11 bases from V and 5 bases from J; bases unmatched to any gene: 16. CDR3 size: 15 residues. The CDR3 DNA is TGTGCCTTCTCCGGGACAGGCGCTATTGTGTATGGCTACACCTTC. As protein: CAFSGTGAIVYGYTF.

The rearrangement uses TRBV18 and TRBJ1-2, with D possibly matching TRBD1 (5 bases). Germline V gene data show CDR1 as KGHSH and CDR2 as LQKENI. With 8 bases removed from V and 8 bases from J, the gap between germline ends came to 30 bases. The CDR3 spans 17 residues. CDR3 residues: CASTLSRDWSSLSGYTF. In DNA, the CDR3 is TGTGCCAGCACCCTGTCCCGGGACTGGTCCTCCTTGTCCGGCTACACCTTC.

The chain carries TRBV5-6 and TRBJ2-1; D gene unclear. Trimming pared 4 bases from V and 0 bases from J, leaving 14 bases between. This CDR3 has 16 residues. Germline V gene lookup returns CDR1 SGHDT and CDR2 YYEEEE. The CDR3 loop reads CASSPRRVSSYNEQFF. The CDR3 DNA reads TGTGCCAGCAGCCCCCGACGGGTCAGCTCCTACAATGAGCAGTTCTTC. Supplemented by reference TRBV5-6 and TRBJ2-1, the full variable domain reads DAGVTQSPTHLIKTRGQQVTLRCSPKSGHDTVSWYQQALGQGPQFIFQYYEEEERQRGNFPDRFSGHQFPNYSSELNVNALLLGDSALYLCASSPRRVSSYNEQFFGPGTRLTVL.

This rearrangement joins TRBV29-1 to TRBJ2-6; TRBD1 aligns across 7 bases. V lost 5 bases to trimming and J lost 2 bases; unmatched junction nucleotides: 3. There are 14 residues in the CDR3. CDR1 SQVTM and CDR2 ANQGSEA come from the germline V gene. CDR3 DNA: TGCAGCGTTCCTACAGGGGCTGGGGCCAACGTCCTGACTTTC. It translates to CSVPTGAGANVLTF. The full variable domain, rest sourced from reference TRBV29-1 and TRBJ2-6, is SAVISQKPSRDICQRGTSLTIQCQVDSQVTMMFWYRQQPGQSLTLIATANQGSEATYESGFVIDKFPISRPNLTFSTLTVSNMSPEDSSIYLCSVPTGAGANVLTFGAGSRLTVL.

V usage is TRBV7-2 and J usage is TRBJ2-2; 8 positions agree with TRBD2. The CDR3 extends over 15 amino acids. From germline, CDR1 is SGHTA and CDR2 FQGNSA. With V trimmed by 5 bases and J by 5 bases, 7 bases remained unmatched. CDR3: CASSRSGGWTGELFF. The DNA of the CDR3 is TGTGCCAGCAGCCGCAGCGGGGGCTGGACCGGGGAGCTGTTTTTT.

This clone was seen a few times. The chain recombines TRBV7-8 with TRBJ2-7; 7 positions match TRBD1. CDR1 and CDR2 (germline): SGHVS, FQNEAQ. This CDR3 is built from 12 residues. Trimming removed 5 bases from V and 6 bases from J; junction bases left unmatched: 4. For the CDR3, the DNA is TGTGCCAGCAGCACAACAGGGGCCGAGCAGTACTTC. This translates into CASSTTGAEQYF.

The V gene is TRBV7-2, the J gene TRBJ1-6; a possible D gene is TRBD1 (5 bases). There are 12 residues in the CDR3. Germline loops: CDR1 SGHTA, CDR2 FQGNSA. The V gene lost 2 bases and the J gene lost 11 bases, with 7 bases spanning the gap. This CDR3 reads CASSLRGAPLHF. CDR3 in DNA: TGTGCCAGCAGCTTACGGGGGGCACCCCTCCACTTT.

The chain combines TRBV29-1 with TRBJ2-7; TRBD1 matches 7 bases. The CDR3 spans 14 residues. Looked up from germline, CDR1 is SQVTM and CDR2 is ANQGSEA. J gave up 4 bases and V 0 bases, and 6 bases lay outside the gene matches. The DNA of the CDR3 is TGCAGCGTTGAAGATCGACAGGGCGGGTACGAGCAGTACTTC. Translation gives CSVEDRQGGYEQYF.